This T cell receptor (beta chain) was profiled in a study of shared clonotypes between healthy human individuals. Study context: The cohort comprised a couple of women and a few men. Their ages spanned 18 to 49 years. Whole-study findings and limits: Generation probability values for non-shared clonotypes were lower than those for clonotypes shared by all four donors. Generally, naive subsets (rather than memory subsets) showed larger estimated richness.

Measured with immunoSEQ multiplex PCR; TCRdb has only the in-frame clones, and not every one. This table holds a few hundred thousand clones, about nine tenths found once. The germline V and J ends were trimmed by 5 bases and 8 bases, with 9 bases remaining between them. Germline V gene lookup returns CDR1 MNHEY and CDR2 SMNVEV (reference sequence). This CDR3 has 12 residues. The donor cohort consisted entirely of Caucasian adults residing in Nashville, Tennessee. A word on this clone: Its target is not known.

The receptor was derived from a man aged 18 to 35 in good health. Input material: memory CD8+ T cells sorted from blood. As for subset: CD45RO+ cells pooled with CCR7-negative TemRA cells. The chain uses TRBV27 and TRBJ2-2; D not resolved. CDR3 residues: CASSKPQGELFF. CDR3 bases: TGTGCCAGCAGTAAGCCCCAGGGGGAGCTGTTTTTT.